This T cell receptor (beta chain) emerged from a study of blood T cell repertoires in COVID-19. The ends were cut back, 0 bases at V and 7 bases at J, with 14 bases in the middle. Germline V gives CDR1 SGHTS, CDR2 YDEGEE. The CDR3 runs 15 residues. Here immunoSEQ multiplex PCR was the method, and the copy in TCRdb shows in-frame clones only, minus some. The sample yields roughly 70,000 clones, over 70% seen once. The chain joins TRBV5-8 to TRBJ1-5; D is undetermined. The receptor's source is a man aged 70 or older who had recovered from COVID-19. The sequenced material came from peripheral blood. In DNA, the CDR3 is TGTGCCAGCAGCTTGGCGGGTCGGGAAGGACAGCCCCAGCATTTT. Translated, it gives CASSLAGREGQPQHF.